This is a list of T cell receptor beta chains from one sample in a study of cytomegalovirus exposure and HLA in healthy donors. Libraries were prepared by immunoSEQ multiplex PCR; TCRdb keeps only in-frame clonotypes and omits some of them. Of more than 140,000 clones listed, approximately 80% are singletons. Sequenced sample: PBMCs. Receptors were obtained from a man between 25 and 39 years old in good health and CMV-seropositive. Each CDR3 is given with its conserved first and last residue. D genes are given only for firm matches. Some rows have no size entry. The others give once, few or many, or a class for an expanded clone.

j_call d_call clone_size v_call cdr3_nt cdr3_aa
TRBJ2-1 TRBD2 few TRBV2 TGTGCCAGCAGTGAAGCGCGCGGGGGTAGATACAATGAGCAGTTCTTC CASSEARGGRYNEQFF
TRBJ1-4 TRBD1 NA TRBV28 TGTGCCAGCAGTTTAGAGGGGGCCAACGAAAAACTGTTTTTT CASSLEGANEKLFF
TRBJ2-1 NA NA TRBV5-5 TGTGCCAGCAGCGAGGGACACGGACCCTACAATGAGCAGTTCTTC CASSEGHGPYNEQFF
TRBJ2-1 NA once TRBV6-6 TGTGCCAGCAGTTATATCGGGGATGAGCAGTTCTTC CASSYIGDEQFF
TRBJ1-2 NA few TRBV5-1 TGCGCCAGCAGCGTGACAGGACCCAACTATGGCTACACCTTC CASSVTGPNYGYTF
TRBJ2-7 TRBD2 NA TRBV27 TGTGCCAGCTCAATAGCGGGAGGGCCTAACTACGAGCAGTACTTC CASSIAGGPNYEQYF
TRBJ2-7 TRBD2 few TRBV28 TGTGCCAGCAGTTTATCCCCTGCGGGAGTCTCCTACGAGCAGTACTTC CASSLSPAGVSYEQYF
TRBJ2-7 NA NA TRBV11-2 TGTGCCAGCAGCTTAGATTGGACTACGTACGAGCAGTACTTC CASSLDWTTYEQYF
TRBJ2-6 NA NA TRBV30 TGTGCCTGGAATCTAGGTGGGGCCAACGTCCTGACTTTC CAWNLGGANVLTF
TRBJ1-5 TRBD1 NA TRBV11-2 TGTGCCAGCAGCCCGGGAGGGACAGCTAATCAGCCCCAGCATTTT CASSPGGTANQPQHF
TRBJ2-5 NA NA TRBV11-3 TGTGCCAGCAGCCATGGGGGGAGCCAAGAGACCCAGTACTTC CASSHGGSQETQYF
TRBJ2-1 NA few TRBV12-5 TGTGCTAGTGGTTTGGTCCCTGGGGGCTTATGGTACAATGAGCAGTTCTTC CASGLVPGGLWYNEQFF
TRBJ1-4 NA NA TRBV7-6 TGTGCCAGCAGTCGAAGGGCCCCAGGGCGCGATTCAACTAATGAAAAACTGTTTTTT CASSRRAPGRDSTNEKLFF
TRBJ1-1 TRBD1 NA TRBV29-1 TGCAGCGCTGGACAGGGGGTAGACACTGAAGCTTTCTTT CSAGQGVDTEAFF
TRBJ2-2 NA once TRBV6-1 TGTGCCAGCAGTGAAGGGACTACCTCCACCGGGGAGCTGTTTTTT CASSEGTTSTGELFF
TRBJ2-2 NA NA TRBV7-2 TGTGCCAGCAGCTCAAAACCAGGGTTCCCCGGGGAGCTGTTTTTT CASSSKPGFPGELFF
TRBJ1-2 NA NA TRBV29-1 TGCAGCGCTTATCAAGGGGGGGTTTTCTATGGCTACACCTTC CSAYQGGVFYGYTF
TRBJ2-7 NA NA TRBV5-1 TGCGCCAGCAGCCCCTTGGGGCCGATCGAGCAGTACTTC CASSPLGPIEQYF
TRBJ2-5 NA NA TRBV10-3 TGTGCCATCAGTGAGTCGGGTCGGACAGACCAAGAGACCCAGTACTTC CAISESGRTDQETQYF
TRBJ1-1 TRBD1 NA TRBV27 TGTGCCAGCGGAGGGACAGGAAGGACTGAAGCTTTCTTT CASGGTGRTEAFF
TRBJ1-1 NA few TRBV18 TGTGCCAGCTCACCACCGGTGACAGTCGAAGCTTTCTTT CASSPPVTVEAFF
TRBJ2-5 NA NA TRBV7-9 TGTGCCAGCCAAGGGGCAGAAAGTAAGACCCAGTACTTC CASQGAESKTQYF
TRBJ2-1 NA NA TRBV7-2 TGTGCCAGCAGCTTAGTCCTAGCGCCGAGGGGCTTTTGGGACAATGAGCAGTTCTTC CASSLVLAPRGFWDNEQFF
TRBJ1-1 NA NA TRBV14 TGTGCCAGCAGCCCGTTTTTGGGGGCGAACACTGAAGCTTTCTTT CASSPFLGANTEAFF
TRBJ2-1 NA NA TRBV7-2 TGTGCCAGCAGCCAACAGCCCTGGTACGAGCAGTTCTTC CASSQQPWYEQFF
TRBJ2-5 TRBD2 NA TRBV5-1 TGCGCCAGCAGCCTGGGACTAGCGGAGACCCAGTACTTC CASSLGLAETQYF
TRBJ2-7 NA NA TRBV6-1 TGTGCCAGCAGTGAGTGGGGAGGGCAGTACTTC CASSEWGGQYF
TRBJ2-5 NA NA TRBV9 TGTGCCAGCAGCGTAGTAGACAGCCAAGAGACCCAGTACTTC CASSVVDSQETQYF
TRBJ2-3 TRBD2 NA TRBV5-1 TGCGCCAGCAGGGCTACTAGCGGCTCCACAGATACGCAGTATTTT CASRATSGSTDTQYF